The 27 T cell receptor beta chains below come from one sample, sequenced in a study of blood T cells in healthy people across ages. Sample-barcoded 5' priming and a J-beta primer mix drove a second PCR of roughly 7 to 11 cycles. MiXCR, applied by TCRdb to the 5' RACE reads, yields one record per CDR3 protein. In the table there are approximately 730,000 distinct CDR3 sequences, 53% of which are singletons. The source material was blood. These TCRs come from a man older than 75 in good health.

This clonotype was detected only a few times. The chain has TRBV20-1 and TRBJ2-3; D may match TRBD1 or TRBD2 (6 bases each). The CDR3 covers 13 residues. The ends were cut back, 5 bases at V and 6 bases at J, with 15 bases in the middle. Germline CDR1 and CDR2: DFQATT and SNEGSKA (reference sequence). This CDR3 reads CSARGPSWDTQYF. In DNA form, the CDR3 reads TGCAGTGCTCGGGGGCCTTCGTGGGATACGCAGTATTTT.

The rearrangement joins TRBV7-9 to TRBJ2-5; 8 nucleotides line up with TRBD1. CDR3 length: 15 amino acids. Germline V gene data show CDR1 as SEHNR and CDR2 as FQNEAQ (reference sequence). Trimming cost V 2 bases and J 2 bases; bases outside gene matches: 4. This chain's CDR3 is CASSLPGQGQETQYF. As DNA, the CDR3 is TGTGCCAGCAGCTTACCTGGACAGGGACAAGAGACCCAGTACTTC.

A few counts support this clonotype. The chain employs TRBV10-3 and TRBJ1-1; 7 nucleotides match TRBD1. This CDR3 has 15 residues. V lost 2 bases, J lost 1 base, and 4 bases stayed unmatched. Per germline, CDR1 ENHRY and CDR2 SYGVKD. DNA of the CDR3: TGTGCCATCAGTGAGGTGGGACAGAAGAACACTGAAGCTTTCTTT. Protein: CAISEVGQKNTEAFF.

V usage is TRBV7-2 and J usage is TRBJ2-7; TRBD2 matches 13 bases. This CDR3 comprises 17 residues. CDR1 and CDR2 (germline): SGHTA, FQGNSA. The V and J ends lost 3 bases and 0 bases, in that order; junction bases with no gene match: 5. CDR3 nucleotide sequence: TGTGCCAGCAGCTTGGGACTAGCGGGATTCGGCTCCTACGAGCAGTACTTC. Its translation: CASSLGLAGFGSYEQYF.

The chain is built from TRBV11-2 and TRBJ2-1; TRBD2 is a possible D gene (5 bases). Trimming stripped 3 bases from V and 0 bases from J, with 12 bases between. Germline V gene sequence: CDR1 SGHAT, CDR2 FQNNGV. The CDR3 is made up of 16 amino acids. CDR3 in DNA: TGTGCCAGCAGCTTTTCTATCGGGATCTCCTACAATGAGCAGTTCTTC. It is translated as CASSFSIGISYNEQFF.

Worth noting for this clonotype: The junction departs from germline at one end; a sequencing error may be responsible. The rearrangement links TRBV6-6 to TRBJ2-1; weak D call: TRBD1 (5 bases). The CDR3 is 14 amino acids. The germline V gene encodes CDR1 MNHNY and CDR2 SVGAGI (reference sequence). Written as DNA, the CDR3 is TGTGCCAGCAGTTATTCGACAGTCTACAACGAGCAGTTCTTT. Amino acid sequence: CASSYSTVYNEQFF.

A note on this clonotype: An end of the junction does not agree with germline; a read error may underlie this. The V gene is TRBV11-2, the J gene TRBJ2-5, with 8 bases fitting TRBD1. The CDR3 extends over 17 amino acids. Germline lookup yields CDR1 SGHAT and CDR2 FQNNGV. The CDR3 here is CVSSVRTQGARGETQYF. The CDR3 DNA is TGTGTCAGCAGCGTACGAACTCAGGGGGCGCGGGGAGAGACCCAGTACTTC. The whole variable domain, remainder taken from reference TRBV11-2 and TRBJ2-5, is EAGVAQSPRYKIIEKRQSVAFWCNPISGHATLYWYQQILGQGPKLLIQFQNNGVVDDSQLPKDRFSAERLKGVDSTLKIQPAKLEDSAVYLCVSSVRTQGARGETQYFGPGTRLLVL.

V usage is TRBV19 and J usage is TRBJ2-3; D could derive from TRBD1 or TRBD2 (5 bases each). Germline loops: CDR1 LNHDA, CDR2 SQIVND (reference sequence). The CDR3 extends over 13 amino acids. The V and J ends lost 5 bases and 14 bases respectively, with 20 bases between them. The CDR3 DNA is TGTGCCAGTAGTCTCGGGGCCCACAGAGACGCGTATTTT. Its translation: CASSLGAHRDAYF.

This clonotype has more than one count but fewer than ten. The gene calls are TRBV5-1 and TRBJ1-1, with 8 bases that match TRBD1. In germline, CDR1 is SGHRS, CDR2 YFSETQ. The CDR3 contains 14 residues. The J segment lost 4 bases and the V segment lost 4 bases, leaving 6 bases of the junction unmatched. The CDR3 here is CASSRTGSGTEAFF. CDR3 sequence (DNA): TGCGCCAGCAGCCGGACAGGGTCCGGCACTGAAGCTTTCTTT.

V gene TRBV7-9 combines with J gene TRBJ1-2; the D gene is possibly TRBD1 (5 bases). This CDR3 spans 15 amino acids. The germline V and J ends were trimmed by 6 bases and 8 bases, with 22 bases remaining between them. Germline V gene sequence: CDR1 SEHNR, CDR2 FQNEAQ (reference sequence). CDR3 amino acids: CASSWGRQTGGGYTF. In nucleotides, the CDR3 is TGTGCCAGCAGTTGGGGTAGACAGACTGGGGGAGGCTACACCTTC. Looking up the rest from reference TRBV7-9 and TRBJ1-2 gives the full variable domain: DTGVSQNPRHKITKRGQNVTFRCDPISEHNRLYWYRQTLGQGPEFLTYFQNEAQLEKSRLLSDRFSAERPKGSFSTLEIQRTEQGDSAMYLCASSWGRQTGGGYTFGSGTRLTVV.

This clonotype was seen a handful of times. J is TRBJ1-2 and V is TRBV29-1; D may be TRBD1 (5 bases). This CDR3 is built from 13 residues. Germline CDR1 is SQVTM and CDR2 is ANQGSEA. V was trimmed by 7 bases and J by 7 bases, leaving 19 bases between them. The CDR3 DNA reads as TGCAGCGGTGGAGGGGAAGGATGGGGTGGCTACACCTTC. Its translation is CSGGGEGWGGYTF.

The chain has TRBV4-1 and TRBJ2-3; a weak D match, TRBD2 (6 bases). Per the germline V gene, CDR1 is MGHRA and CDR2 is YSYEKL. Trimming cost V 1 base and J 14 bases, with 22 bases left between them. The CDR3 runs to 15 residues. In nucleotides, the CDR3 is TGCGCCAGCAGCCAAGGGGCGGGAAGGAGCAGATACGCGTATTTT. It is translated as CASSQGAGRSRYAYF.

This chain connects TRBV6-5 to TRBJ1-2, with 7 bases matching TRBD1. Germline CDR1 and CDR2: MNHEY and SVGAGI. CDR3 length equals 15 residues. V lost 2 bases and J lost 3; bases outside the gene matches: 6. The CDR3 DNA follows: TGTGCCAGCAGTTACGCGGGAGGGGGCGACTATGGCTACACCTTC. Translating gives CASSYAGGGDYGYTF.

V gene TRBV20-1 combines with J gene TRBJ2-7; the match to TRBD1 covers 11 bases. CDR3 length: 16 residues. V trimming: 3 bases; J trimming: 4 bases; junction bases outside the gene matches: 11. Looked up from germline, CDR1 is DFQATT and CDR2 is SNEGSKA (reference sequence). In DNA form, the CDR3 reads TGCAGTGCTAGCCCGCGCCGGGACAGGGGGTGGTACGAGCAGTACTTC. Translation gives CSASPRRDRGWYEQYF.

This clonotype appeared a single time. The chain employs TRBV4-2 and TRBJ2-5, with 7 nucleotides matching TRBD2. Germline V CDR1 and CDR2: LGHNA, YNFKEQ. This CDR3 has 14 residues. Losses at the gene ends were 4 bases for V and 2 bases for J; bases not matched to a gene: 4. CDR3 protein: CASSPSGVQETQYF. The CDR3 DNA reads TGTGCCAGCAGCCCTAGCGGTGTGCAAGAGACCCAGTACTTC.

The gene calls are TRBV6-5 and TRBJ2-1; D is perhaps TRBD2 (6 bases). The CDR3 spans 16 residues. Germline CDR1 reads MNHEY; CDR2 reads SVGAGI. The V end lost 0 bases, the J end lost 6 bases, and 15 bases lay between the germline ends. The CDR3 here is CASSYSMAGNPNEQFF. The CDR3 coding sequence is TGTGCCAGCAGTTACTCGATGGCGGGGAATCCCAATGAGCAGTTCTTC.

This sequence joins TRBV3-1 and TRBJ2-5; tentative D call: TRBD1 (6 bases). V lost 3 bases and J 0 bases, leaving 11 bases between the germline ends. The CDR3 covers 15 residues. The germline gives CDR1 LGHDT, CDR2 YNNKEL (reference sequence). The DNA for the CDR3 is TGTGCCAGCAGCCAGACCCAGGGGAACCAAGAGACCCAGTACTTC. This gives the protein CASSQTQGNQETQYF.

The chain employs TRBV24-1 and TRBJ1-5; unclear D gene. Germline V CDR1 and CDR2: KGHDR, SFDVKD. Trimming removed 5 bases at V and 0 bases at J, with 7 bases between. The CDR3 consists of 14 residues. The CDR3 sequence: CATSGAYSNQPQHF. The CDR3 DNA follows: TGTGCCACCAGTGGAGCGTATAGCAATCAGCCCCAGCATTTT.

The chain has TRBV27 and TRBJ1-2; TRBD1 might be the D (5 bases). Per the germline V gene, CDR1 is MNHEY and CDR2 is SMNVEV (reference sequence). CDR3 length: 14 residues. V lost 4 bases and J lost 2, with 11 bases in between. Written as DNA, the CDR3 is TGTGCCAGCAGTTCATCGTCAGGGAACTATGGCTACACCTTC. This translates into CASSSSSGNYGYTF.

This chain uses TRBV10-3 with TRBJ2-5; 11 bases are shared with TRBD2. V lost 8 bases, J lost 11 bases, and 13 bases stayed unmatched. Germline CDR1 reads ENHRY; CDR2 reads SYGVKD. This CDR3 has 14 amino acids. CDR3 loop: CAIADGTSGNEQYF. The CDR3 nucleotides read TGTGCCATCGCTGACGGGACTAGCGGCAATGAGCAGTACTTC.

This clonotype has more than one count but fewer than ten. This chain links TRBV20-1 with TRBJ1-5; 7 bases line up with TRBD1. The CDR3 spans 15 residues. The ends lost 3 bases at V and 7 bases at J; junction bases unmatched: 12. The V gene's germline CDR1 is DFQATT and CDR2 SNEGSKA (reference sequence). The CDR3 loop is CSASVLGAQGQPQHF. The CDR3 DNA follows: TGCAGTGCTAGTGTTCTCGGGGCACAGGGGCAGCCCCAGCATTTT.

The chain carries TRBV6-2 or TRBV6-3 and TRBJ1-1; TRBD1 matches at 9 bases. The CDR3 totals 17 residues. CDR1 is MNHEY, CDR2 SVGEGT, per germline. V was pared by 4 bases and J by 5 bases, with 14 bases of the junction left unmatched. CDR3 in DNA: TGTGCCAGCAGTTCGATGAGACTGGGACAGGGTGAAACTGAAGCTTTCTTT. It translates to CASSSMRLGQGETEAFF.

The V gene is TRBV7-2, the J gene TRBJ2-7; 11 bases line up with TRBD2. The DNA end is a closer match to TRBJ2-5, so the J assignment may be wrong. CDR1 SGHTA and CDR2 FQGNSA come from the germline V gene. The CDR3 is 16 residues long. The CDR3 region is CASSSSRLAGGETQYF. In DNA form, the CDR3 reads TGTGCCAGCAGCTCGAGTAGGCTAGCGGGAGGAGAGACCCAGTACTTC.

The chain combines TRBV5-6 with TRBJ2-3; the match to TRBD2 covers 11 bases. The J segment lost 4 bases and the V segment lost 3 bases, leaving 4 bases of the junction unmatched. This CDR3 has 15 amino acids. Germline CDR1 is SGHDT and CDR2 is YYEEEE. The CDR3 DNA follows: TGTGCCAGCAGCTCGGGGACTAGCGGATCAGATACGCAGTATTTT. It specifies CASSSGTSGSDTQYF.

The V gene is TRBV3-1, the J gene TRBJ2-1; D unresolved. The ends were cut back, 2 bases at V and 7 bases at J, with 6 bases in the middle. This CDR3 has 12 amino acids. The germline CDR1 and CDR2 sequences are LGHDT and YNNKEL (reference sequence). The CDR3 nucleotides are TGTGCCAGCAGCCAACTACGGAATGAGCAGTTCTTC. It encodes CASSQLRNEQFF.

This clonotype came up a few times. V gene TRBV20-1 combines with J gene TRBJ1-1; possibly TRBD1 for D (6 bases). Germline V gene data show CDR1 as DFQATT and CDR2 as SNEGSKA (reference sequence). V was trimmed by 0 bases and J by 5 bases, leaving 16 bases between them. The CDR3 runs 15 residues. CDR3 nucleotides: TGCAGTGCTAGAGATTGGTCAGGGGTAAAAACTGAAGCTTTCTTT. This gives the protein CSARDWSGVKTEAFF.

CDR3 DNA: TGCAGCGTTTCCGGGGTCACGAACACTGAAGCTTTCTTT. Translated: CSVSGVTNTEAFF. The rearrangement joins TRBV29-1 to TRBJ1-1; D is ambiguous. V was clipped by 5 bases and J by 1 base, with 11 bases between them. The CDR3 length is 13 residues. Germline V gene sequence: CDR1 SQVTM, CDR2 ANQGSEA.